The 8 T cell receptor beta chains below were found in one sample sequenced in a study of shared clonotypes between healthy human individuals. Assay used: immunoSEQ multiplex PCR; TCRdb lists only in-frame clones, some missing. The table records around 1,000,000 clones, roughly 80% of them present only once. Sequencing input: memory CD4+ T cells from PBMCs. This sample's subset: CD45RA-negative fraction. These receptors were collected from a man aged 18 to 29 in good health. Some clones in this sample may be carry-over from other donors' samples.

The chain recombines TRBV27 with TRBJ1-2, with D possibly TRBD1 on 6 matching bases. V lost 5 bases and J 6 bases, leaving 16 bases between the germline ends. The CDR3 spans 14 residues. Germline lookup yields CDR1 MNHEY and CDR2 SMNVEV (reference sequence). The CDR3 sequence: CASSTNTGSHGYTF. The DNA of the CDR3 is TGTGCCAGCAGTACCAATACAGGGTCGCATGGCTACACCTTC.

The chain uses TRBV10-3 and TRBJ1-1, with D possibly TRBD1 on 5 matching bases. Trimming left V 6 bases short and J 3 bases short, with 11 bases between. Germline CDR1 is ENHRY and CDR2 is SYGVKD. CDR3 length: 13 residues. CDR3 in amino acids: CAIRQGGDTEAFF. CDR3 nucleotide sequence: TGTGCCATCAGGCAGGGAGGTGACACTGAAGCTTTCTTT.

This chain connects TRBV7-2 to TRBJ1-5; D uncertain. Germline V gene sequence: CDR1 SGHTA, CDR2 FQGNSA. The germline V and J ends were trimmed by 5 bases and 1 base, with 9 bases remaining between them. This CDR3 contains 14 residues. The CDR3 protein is CASSLLTSNQPQHF. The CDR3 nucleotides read TGTGCCAGCAGCCTCCTAACAAGCAATCAGCCCCAGCATTTT.

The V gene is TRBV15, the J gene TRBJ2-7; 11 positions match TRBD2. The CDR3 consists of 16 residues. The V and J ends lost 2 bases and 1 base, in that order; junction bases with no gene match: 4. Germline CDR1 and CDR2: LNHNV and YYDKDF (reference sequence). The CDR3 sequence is CATSRPLAGGSYEQYF. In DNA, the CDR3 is TGTGCCACCAGCAGACCGCTAGCGGGAGGTTCCTACGAGCAGTACTTC.

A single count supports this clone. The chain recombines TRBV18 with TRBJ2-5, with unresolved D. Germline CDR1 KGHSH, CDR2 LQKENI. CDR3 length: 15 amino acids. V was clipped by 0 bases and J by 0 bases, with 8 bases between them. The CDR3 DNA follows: TGTGCCAGCTCACCACCGGGAAGATACCAAGAGACCCAGTACTTC. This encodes CASSPPGRYQETQYF.

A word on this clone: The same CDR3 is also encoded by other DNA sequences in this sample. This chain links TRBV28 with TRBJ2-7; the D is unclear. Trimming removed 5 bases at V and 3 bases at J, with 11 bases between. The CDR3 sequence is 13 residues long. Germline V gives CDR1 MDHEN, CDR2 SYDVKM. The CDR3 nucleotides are TGTGCCAGCAGTGTCCCCCGAGGCTACGAGCAGTACTTC. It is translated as CASSVPRGYEQYF.

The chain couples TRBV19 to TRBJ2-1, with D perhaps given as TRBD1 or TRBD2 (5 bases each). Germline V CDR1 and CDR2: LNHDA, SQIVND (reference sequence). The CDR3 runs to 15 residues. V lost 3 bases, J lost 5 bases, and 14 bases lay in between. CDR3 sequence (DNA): TGTGCCAGTAGTATCTTTGGGACGCTCGACAATGAGCAGTTCTTC. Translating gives CASSIFGTLDNEQFF.

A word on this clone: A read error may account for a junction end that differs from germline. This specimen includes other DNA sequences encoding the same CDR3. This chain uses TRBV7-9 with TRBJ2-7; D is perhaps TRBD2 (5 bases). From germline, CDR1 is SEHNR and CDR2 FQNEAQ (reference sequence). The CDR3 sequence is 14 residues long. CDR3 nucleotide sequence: TGTGCCAGCAGCTTAGGACTCACTGACTACGAGCAGTATTTC. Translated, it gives CASSLGLTDYEQYF.